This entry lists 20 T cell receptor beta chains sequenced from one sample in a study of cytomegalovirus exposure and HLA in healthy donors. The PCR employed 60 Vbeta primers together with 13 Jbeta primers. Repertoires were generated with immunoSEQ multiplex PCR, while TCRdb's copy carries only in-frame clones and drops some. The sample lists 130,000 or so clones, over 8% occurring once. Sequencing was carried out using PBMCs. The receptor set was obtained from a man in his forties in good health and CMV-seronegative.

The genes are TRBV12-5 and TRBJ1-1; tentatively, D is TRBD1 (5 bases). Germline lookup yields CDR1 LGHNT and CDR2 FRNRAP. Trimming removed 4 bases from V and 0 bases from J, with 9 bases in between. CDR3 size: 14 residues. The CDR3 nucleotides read TGTGCTAGTGGTTCGACAGCCATGAACACTGAAGCTTTCTTT. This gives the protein CASGSTAMNTEAFF.

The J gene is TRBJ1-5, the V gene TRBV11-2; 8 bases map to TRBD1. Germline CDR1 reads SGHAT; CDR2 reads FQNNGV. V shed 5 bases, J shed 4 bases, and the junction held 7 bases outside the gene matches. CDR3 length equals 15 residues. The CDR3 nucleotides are TGTGCCAGCAGCGAGCAGACAGGGGAAAATCAGCCCCAGCATTTT. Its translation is CASSEQTGENQPQHF.

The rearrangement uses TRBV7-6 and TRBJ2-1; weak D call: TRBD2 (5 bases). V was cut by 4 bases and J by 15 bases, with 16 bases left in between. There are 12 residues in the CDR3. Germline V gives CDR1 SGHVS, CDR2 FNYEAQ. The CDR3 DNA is TGTGCCAGCAGCTCCCGGGAATGGACTTGGTTCTTC. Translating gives CASSSREWTWFF.

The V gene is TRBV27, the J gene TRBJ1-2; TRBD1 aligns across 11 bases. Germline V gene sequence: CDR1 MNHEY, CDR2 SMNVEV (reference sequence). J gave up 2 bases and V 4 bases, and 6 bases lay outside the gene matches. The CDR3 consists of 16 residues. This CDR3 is CASSSGTGGLNYGYTF. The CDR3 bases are TGTGCCAGCAGTTCCGGGACAGGGGGGTTGAACTATGGCTACACCTTC.

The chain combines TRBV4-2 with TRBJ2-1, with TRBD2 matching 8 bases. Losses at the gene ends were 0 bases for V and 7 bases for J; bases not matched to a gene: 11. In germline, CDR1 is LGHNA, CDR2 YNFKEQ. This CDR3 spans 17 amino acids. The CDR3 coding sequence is TGTGCCAGCAGCCAAGATCGACGGGAGGGGGGGCGGAATGAGCAGTTCTTC. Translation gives CASSQDRREGGRNEQFF.

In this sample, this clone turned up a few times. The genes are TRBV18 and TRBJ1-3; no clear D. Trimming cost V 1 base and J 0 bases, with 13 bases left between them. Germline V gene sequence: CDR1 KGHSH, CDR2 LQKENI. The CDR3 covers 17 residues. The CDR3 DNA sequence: TGTGCCAGCTCACCACGGGCCACCGGGAGCTCTGGAAACACCATATATTTT. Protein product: CASSPRATGSSGNTIYF.

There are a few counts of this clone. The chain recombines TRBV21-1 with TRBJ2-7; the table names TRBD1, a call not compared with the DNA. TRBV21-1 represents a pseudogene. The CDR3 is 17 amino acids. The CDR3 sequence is CASSKAGRDRGRGEQYF. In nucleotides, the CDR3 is TGTGCCAGCAGCAAAGCGGGCAGGGACAGGGGGCGGGGGGAGCAGTACTTC.

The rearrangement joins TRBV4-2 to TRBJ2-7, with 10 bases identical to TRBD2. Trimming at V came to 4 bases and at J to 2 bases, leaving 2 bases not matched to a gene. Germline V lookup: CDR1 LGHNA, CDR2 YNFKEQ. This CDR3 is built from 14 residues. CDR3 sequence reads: CASSPSGGPYEQYF. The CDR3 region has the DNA TGTGCCAGCAGCCCTAGCGGGGGCCCCTACGAGCAGTACTTC.

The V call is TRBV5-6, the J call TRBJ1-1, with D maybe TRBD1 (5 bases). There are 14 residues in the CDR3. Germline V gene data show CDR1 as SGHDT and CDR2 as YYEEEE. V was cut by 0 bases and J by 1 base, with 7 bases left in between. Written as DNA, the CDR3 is TGTGCCAGCAGCTTGGACAGGACGAACACTGAAGCTTTCTTT. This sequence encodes CASSLDRTNTEAFF.

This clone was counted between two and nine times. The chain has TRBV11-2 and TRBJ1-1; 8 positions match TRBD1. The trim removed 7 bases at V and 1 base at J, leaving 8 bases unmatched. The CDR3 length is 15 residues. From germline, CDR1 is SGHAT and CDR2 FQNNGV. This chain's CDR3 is CASTPVGTGNTEAFF. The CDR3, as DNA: TGTGCCAGCACCCCGGTCGGGACAGGGAACACTGAAGCTTTCTTT.

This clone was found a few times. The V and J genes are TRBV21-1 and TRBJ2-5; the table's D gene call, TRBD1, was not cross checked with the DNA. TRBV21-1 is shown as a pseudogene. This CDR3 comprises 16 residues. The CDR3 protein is CASQPGQTDELETQYF. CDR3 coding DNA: TGTGCCAGCCAACCGGGACAGACTGACGAGCTTGAGACCCAGTACTTC.

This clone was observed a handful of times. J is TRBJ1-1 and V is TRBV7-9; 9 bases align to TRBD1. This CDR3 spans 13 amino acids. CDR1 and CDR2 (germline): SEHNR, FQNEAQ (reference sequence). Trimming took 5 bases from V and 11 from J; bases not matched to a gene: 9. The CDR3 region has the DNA TGTGCCAGCAGCCGACCCGGGGGGACAGGGGCTTTCTTT. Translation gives CASSRPGGTGAFF. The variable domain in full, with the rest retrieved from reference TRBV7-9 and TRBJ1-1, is DTGVSQNPRHKITKRGQNVTFRCDPISEHNRLYWYRQTLGQGPEFLTYFQNEAQLEKSRLLSDRFSAERPKGSFSTLEIQRTEQGDSAMYLCASSRPGGTGAFFGQGTRLTVV.

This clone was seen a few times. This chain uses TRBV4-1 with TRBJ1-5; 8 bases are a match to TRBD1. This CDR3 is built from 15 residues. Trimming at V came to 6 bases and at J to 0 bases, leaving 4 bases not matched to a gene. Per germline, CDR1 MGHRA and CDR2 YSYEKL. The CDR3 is CASSDRGNSNQPQHF. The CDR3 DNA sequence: TGCGCCAGCAGTGACAGGGGAAATAGCAATCAGCCCCAGCATTTT.

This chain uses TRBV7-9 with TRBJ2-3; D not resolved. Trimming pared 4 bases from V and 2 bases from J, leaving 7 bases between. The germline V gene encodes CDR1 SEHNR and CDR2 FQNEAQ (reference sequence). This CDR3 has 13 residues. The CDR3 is CASSSDTTDTQYF. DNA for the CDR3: TGTGCCAGCAGCTCAGACACCACAGATACGCAGTATTTT. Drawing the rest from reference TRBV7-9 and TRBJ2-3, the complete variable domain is DTGVSQNPRHKITKRGQNVTFRCDPISEHNRLYWYRQTLGQGPEFLTYFQNEAQLEKSRLLSDRFSAERPKGSFSTLEIQRTEQGDSAMYLCASSSDTTDTQYFGPGTRLTVL.

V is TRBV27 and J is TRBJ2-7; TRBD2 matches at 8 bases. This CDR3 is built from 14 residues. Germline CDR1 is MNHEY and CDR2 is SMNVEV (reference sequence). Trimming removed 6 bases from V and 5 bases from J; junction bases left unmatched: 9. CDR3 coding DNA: TGTGCCAGCAGGCCGGGACTAGGCTCGAACGAGCAGTACTTC. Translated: CASRPGLGSNEQYF.

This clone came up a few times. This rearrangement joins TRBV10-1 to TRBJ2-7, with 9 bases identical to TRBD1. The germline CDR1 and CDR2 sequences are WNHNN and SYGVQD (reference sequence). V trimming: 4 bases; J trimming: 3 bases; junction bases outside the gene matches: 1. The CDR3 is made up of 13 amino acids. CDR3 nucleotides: TGCGCCAGCAGTGCGGGACAGGGCTACGAGCAGTACTTC. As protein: CASSAGQGYEQYF.

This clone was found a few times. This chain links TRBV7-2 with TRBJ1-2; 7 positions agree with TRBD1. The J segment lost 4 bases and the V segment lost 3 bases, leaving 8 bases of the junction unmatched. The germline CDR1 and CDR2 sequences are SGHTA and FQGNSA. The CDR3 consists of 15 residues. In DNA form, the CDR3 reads TGTGCCAGCAGCTTGAGAACAGGGGACCTCTATGGCTACACCTTC. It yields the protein CASSLRTGDLYGYTF.

The chain's CDR3 is CASSLQVYEQYF. In DNA form, the CDR3 reads TGTGCCAGCAGTCTACAGGTCTACGAGCAGTACTTC. V gene TRBV2 combines with J gene TRBJ2-7, with D possibly TRBD1 on 5 matching bases. This CDR3 spans 12 amino acids. The germline CDR1 and CDR2 sequences are SNHLY and FYNNEI. The germline V and J ends were trimmed by 5 bases and 3 bases, with 8 bases remaining between them.

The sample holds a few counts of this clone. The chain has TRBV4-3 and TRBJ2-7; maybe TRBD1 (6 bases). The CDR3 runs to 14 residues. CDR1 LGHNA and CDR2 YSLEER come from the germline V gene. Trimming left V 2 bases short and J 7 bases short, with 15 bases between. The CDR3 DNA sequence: TGCGCCAGCAGCCAAAGGGACAATCATTATGAGCAGTACTTC. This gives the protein CASSQRDNHYEQYF.

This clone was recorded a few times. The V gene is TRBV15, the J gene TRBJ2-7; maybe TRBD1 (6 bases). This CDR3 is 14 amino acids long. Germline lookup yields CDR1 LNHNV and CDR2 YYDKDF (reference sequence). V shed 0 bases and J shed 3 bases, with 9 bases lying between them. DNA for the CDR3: TGTGCCACCAGCAGAGAGAGACAGGACTACGAGCAGTACTTC. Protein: CATSRERQDYEQYF. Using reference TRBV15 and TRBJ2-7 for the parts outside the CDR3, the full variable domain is DAMVIQNPRYQVTQFGKPVTLSCSQTLNHNVMYWYQQKSSQAPKLLFHYYDKDFNNEADTPDNFQSRRPNTSFCFLDIRSPGLGDTAMYLCATSRERQDYEQYFGPGTRLTVT.